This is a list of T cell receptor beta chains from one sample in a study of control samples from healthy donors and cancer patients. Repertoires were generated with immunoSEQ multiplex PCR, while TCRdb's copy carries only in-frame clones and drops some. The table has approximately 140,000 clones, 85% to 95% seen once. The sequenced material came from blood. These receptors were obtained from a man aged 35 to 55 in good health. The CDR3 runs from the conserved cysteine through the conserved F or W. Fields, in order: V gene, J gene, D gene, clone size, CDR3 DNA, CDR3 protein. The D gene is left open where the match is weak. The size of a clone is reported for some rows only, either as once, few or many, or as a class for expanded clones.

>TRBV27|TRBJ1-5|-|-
TGTGCCAGCAGTTTACAGGCGCATCAGCCCCAGCATTTT
CASSLQAHQPQHF
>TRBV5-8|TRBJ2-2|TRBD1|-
TGTGCCAGCAGCTTCGGGACAGGGAGAACCGGGGAGCTGTTTTTT
CASSFGTGRTGELFF
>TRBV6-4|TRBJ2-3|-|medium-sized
TGTGCCAGCAGTGACTCAGGGGGCACAGATACGCAGTATTTT
CASSDSGGTDTQYF
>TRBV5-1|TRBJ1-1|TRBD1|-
TGCGCCAGCAGCTTCTCGGGACAGGAGGGGACTGAAGCTTTCTTT
CASSFSGQEGTEAFF
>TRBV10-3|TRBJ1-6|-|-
TGTGCCATCAGTTTGATAGGGAATTCACCCCTCCACTTT
CAISLIGNSPLHF
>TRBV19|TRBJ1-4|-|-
TGTGCCAGTAGCCTTCGGCAGACTAATGAAAAACTGTTTTTT
CASSLRQTNEKLFF
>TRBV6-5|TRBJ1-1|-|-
TGTGCCAGCAGTACACAGCGGAACACTGAAGCTTTCTTT
CASSTQRNTEAFF
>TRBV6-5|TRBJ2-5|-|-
TGTGCCAGCAGCTTGGACGGAGGCCAAGAGACCCAGTACTTC
CASSLDGGQETQYF
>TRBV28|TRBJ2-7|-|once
TGTGCCAGCAGTTTATCGGCCAGCTTGGCAGTGAACGAGCAGTACTTC
CASSLSASLAVNEQYF
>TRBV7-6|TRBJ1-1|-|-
TGTGCCAGCAGCTTAAATCGAAGAGGATTGAACACTGAAGCTTTCTTT
CASSLNRRGLNTEAFF
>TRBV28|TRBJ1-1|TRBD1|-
TGTGCCAGTTATCCGCGGACAGGGACGAACACTGAAGCTTTCTTT
CASYPRTGTNTEAFF
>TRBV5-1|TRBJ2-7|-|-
TGCGCCAGCAGCTTGGAGCTGGGCTCCTACGAGCAGTACTTC
CASSLELGSYEQYF
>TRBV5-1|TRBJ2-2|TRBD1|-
TGCGCCAGCAGCCTACTGGGACAGGGGAACACCGGGGAGCTGTTTTTT
CASSLLGQGNTGELFF
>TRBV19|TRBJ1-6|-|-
TGTGCCACCGCGTGGACGGGAAAGAGGGGGTCACCCCTCCACTTT
CATAWTGKRGSPLHF
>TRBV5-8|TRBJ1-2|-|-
TGTGCCAGCAGCTTGATACGTGACTATGGCTACACCTTC
CASSLIRDYGYTF
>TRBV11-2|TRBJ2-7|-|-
TGTGCCAGCAGCTTAGTAGGGACCGAGCAGTACTTC
CASSLVGTEQYF
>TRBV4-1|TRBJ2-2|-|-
TGCGCCAGCAGCCGACCCCCCGGTGGGAGCCCCACCGGGGAGCTGTTTTTT
CASSRPPGGSPTGELFF
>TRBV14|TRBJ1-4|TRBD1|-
TGTGCCAGCAGCCAAGATCTTGGACAGGCTAATGAAAAACTGTTTTTT
CASSQDLGQANEKLFF
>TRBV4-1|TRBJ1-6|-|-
TGCGCCAGCAGCCAAGTCTTCTATCGCGGGGGCAGGCCAAAGTCACCCCTCCACTTT
CASSQVFYRGGRPKSPLHF